The T cell receptor (beta chain) described here comes from a study of human T cells and chemical hapten exposure. Study information: Weekly diphenylcyclopropenone doses were given to patients' scalps across the roughly 25-week study. After 6 days, upper back 0.01% DPC patch tests were scored. Study-wide points: Alopecia affected the donors, so their immune response may differ from healthy people's.

As for time point: patch test 3, about 24 weeks after DPC sensitization. Specified treatment: therapeutic diphenylcyclopropenone sensitization with weekly scalp DPC. Details on this clonotype: The antigen is unknown.

CDR3 length: 16 residues. V lost 5 bases, J lost 5 bases, and 11 bases stayed unmatched. From germline, CDR1 is SGHTA and CDR2 FQGNSA. Individual cDNA molecules had unique molecular identifiers attached to them by the library. MiXCR, run by TCRdb on the RACE reads, gives a single entry per CDR3 protein. Among more than 150,000 distinct CDR3 sequences listed, around 23% were seen once. The sample was whole blood, taken in connection with sensitization to the hapten diphenylcyclopropenone (DPC). The origin of this receptor is a woman aged 40 to 50 with alopecia areata. Some clones in this sample may be carry-over from other donors' samples. The chain has TRBV7-2 and TRBJ2-4, with 8 bases aligning to TRBD2. CDR3 DNA: TGTGCCAGCAGCCCCGGGACTAGTCTCGGGGAAAACATTCAGTACTTC. It specifies CASSPGTSLGENIQYF.